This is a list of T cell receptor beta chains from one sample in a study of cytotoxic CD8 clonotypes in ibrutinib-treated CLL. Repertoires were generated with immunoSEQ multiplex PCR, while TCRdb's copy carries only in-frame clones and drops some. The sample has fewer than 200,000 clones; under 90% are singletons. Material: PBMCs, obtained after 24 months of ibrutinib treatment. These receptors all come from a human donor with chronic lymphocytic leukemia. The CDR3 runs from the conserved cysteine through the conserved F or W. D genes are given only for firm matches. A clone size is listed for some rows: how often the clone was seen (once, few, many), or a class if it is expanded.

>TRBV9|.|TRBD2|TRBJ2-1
CASSSGLAGSSSYNEQFF
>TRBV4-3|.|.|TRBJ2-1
CASSHAEISYNEQFF
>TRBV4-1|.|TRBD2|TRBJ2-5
CASSQVAGGPETQYF
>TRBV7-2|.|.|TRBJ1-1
CASSFMNTEAFF
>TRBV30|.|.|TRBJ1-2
CAWSAQGAGYTF
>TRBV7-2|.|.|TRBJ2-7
CASSQVRDEQYF
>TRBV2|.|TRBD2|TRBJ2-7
CASSPLLAGDAYEQYF
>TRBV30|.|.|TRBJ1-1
CAWSLAGTENTEAFF
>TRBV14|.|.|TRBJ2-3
CASSQDLGSTTDTQYF
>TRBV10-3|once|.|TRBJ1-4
CASTGTPPSVLFF
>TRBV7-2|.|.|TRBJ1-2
CASSLRGAEGYTF
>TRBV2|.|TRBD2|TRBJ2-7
CASSERWEGLYEQYF
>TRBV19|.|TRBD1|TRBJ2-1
CASTRDRVIRNEQFF
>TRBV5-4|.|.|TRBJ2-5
CASSLKGTETQYF
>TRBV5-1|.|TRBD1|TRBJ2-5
CASSLQGGQETQYF
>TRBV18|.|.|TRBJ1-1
CASSPPGAGSLLNTEAFF